This entry is about one TCR beta chain. This clone's antigen is unknown. No much larger clone is present one base from it, and per-base qualities are unavailable. This entry belongs to a study of cytomegalovirus exposure and HLA in healthy donors (dated 2017 in TCRdb). Some background on the complete study: In an earlier analysis of 587 of the donors, roughly 300 Gb of sequence data and 95 million to 130 million unique TCR beta sequences from about 190 million T cells were reported. The study combined high-throughput TCR immunosequencing, statistical association of individual TCRs with disease status, and machine learning to predict cytomegalovirus infection status. The study was designed to test whether signatures of past pathogen exposure could be identified by cataloging public T cell receptors. An earlier analysis of around 580 of the donors used high-throughput TCR beta sequencing to judge whether each TCR beta V gene segment behaved as functional or pseudogenic. Both class I and class II loci were covered by HLA typing, at four-digit resolution. Typing coverage varied by locus: about 620-630 donors for A, B, C, DRB1 and DQB1; approximately 560 for DQA1; approximately 570 for DPA1; roughly 450 for DPB1. The study profiled the T cell repertoires of hundreds of subjects by immunosequencing and related them to cytomegalovirus serostatus. An early release that covered 640 HLA-typed donors contained approximately 300 gigabases of sequencing data and tens of millions of unique TCR sequences. A separate validation cohort of roughly 130 different subjects was used in addition to the roughly 700-subject first cohort. A later genetic analysis took genome-wide SNP genotypes for about three fifths of the roughly 670 donors and used that subset as a discovery cohort. A later analysis re-analyzed previously published TCR beta repertoires from roughly 600 donors and added high-resolution HLA genotyping to study TCR occurrence patterns. The genetic ancestry cluster associated with self-reported Caucasian donors included 80% to 90% of the 398 genotyped donors. Alongside the repertoire data, information on donor age, sex, ethnicity and CMV serostatus was compiled. Because of strong linkage in the cohort, roughly five DR-DQ haplotypes were treated as single units for association and clustering. All discovery cohort repertoires had been generated using a single sequencing platform. The later analysis used no new phenotypic data to find candidate immune exposures, relying instead on TCR beta sequences and their occurrence across donors. Across 300 to 500 genotyped donors of the cohort, an average of about 250,000 unique TCR beta nucleotide sequences per donor were sequenced, and roughly 20% of those sequences were non-productive.

The cohort comprised around 690 healthy bone marrow donors. All cohort members were sampled while nominally healthy, although unrecorded immune exposures were likely present. The donor tested CMV seropositive, placing the donor among the 250 to 350 seropositive members of the cohort. A peripheral blood sample was collected from each donor, and TCR beta sequencing was performed on peripheral blood mononuclear cells. Genomic DNA extraction from the blood cell samples was performed with the Qiagen DNeasy Blood Extraction Kit. Library construction relied on the immunoSEQ multiplex PCR assay. A mixture of 60 forward primers for TCR Vbeta segments and 13 reverse primers for TCR Jbeta segments was used in the multiplex PCR. The CDR3 region of rearranged TCR beta genes was amplified from genomic DNA with a multiplex PCR assay. The Illumina HiSeq System was used to sequence the amplified TCR beta libraries as 87-base-pair reads. In the source study's methods: A later analysis tallied 80 million to 95 million unique TCR beta chains across the 550 to 850 repertoires, and about 10 million of those chains were shared by two or more donors. Raw reads were error-corrected and collapsed into unique sequences by a nearest-neighbor algorithm in which closely related sequences were merged to remove PCR and sequencing errors. Alignment of CDR3 sequences to IMGT reference sequences was used to assign V, D and J gene segments. For a sequence to be retained, a match of at least six nucleotides was required to both a V gene segment and a J gene segment. Rearrangements were called productive when the CDR3 lacked stop codons and stayed in frame with V and J; all others were non-productive. Following IMGT convention, CDR3 was defined as the stretch from the second conserved V-encoded cysteine up to the conserved J-encoded phenylalanine. Sequences without an unambiguous match to a single V gene segment were excluded from the earlier analysis of several hundred of the donors. In an earlier analysis of approximately 560 of the donors, a V segment was called functional when productive rearrangements were above 56.7%, and segregating when the standard deviation between donors exceeded 5%. A statistical classification framework was built for diagnosing cytomegalovirus status from the catalog of TCR beta chain sequences. V and J gene assignment, in a later analysis, came from comparing TCR nucleotide sequences with IMGT/GENE-DB human TR gene sequences. A later analysis assigned CDR3 sequences and most-parsimonious VDJ recombination scenarios with the TCRdist pipeline. In a later analysis, each TCR beta chain was defined by its CDR3 amino acid sequence together with its V-gene family, and reads lacking a unique V-gene family were excluded. A later analysis removed nearly 600 highly shared, low-generation-probability nucleotide sequences to deal with suspected cross-contamination and a sequencing artifact. A later analysis calculated a clonal expansion index for each public chain from normalized within-repertoire ranks of inferred template counts. A later analysis computed generation probabilities with a VDJ recombination model fitted to out-of-frame rearrangements, and checked the results against IGoR. Hypergeometric tests were used in a later analysis to score TCR-TCR, TCR-HLA and TCR-CMV co-occurrence, with a repertoire-size bias correction applied to the TCR pairs. A later analysis estimated false discovery rates by permuting HLA or CMV assignments 20 times. In a later analysis, co-occurring TCRs were grouped using DBSCAN, and TCRdist sequence similarity was added for clustering within HLA-allele-positive subsets. Co-occurrence clustering excluded repertoires with fewer than 30,000 or more than 120,000 public chains, plus five with anomalous nucleotide sharing. Held by TCRdb, this immuneACCESS table contains in-frame sequences only and omits some clones. Under half of the omission traces to an unresolved V gene where checked; the cause of the rest is unknown. V and J calls and clone size are those listed in that table; D and trimming were worked out from the DNA. Across this sample there are 120,000 to 150,000 clones, with around 80% seen only once. The top ten clones comprise around 10% of the sample.

Paper-wide results and their limitations: Linkage disequilibrium might explain the correlated functional status among segregating V segments, but an unknown experimental factor could not be ruled out. The authors suggested that the approach could potentially be generalized to other disease states and immunological phenotypes. When HLA alleles, especially DR and DQ, strongly co-occurred, attributing TCR associations to individual alleles was difficult. The only immune exposure information available for the cohort was CMV serostatus. In a later analysis, several top co-occurrence clusters were reported to appear linked to parvovirus B19, influenza, CMV and Epstein-Barr virus. A later analysis found that TCR association rates varied across HLA loci, with DRB1 alleles showing the most associated TCRs and HLA-C alleles the fewest. A later analysis associated 15,000 to 20,000 TCR beta sequences with specific HLA alleles at a false discovery rate of 0.05. In a later genetic analysis, a missense DCLRE1C variant was associated with V-gene and J-gene trimming of TCR beta chains, and the association was replicated in an independent cohort. According to a later analysis, most CMV-associated TCR beta chains appeared to be HLA-restricted, and the HLA associations seemed to be driven largely by CMV exposure. A few of the identified cytomegalovirus-associated TCR beta chains were confirmed in vitro to be specific for cytomegalovirus antigens. The presence/absence analyses assumed that sequencing depth was roughly uniform across donors, and that assumption may not be true. In the study, 150 to 200 TCR beta chains were listed as associated with cytomegalovirus. A cluster of highly shared sequence variants was judged likely to be a technical artifact of the sequencing pipeline. Broadly in line with IMGT annotations, most TCR beta V segments showed up in productive rearrangements about 87% or about 30% of the time in an earlier analysis of 587 of the donors. Compared with the approximately 710-donor mean, donors in an Asian-associated ancestry cluster had fewer N-insertions in productive TCRs, according to a later genetic analysis. Because counts were too low, about 15 rarely observed V segments, including chromosome 9 orphons, were left out of the earlier analysis of 587 of the donors. Because HLA typing was missing for some donors at each locus, association tests included only the typed subset. Cytomegalovirus status was reported to be diagnosed by the classifier with high specificity and sensitivity in both the original and validation cohorts. Most TCR sequences were observed very rarely across donors, whereas some public TCRs were present in many individuals. A further reported finding was that TCR beta sequences accurately predicted the HLA-A and HLA-B alleles for most subjects in the first cohort. This cohort had only TCR beta chains sequenced, and the lack of alpha or paired-chain data limited which features could be detected. A later analysis found that HLA-associated TCR beta chains were more clonally expanded and had lower generation probabilities than equally common non-associated chains.

The receptor's source is a woman aged 45-65 years in good health and CMV-seropositive. Material for sequencing was PBMCs.

The CDR3 protein: CASSQVRADRGSGTNEKLFF. DNA sequence: TGTGCCAGCAGCCAAGTGAGAGCTGATCGGGGTTCCGGAACTAATGAAAAACTGTTTTTT. The chain links TRBV4-2 with TRBJ1-4; the D gene cannot be resolved reliably. The CDR3 runs 20 residues from the cysteine to the phenylalanine. Left in the record is the CDR3 DNA by itself, 60 bases read in frame from the first base. CDR1 LGHNA and CDR2 YNFKEQ were looked up in the germline V gene. V drops 1 base and J drops 1 base, leaving 22 bases in between.